This T cell receptor (beta chain) was recorded in a study of T cell responses to AZD1222 COVID-19 vaccine. The study, taken as a whole, reports: Repertoire collection took place solely once the T cell response had peaked. Baseline seropositives among AZD1222 recipients totaled only 5 or 6. Regions 160-218 and 743-854 dominated among vaccine-associated CD4 TCRs spanning spike.

Sequencing used immunoSEQ multiplex PCR; TCRdb keeps in-frame clones, though not all of them. The sample holds some 110,000 clones, roughly 90% seen once. To note about this clone: Antigen: not known.

The CDR3 spans 14 residues. Germline V gene lookup returns CDR1 SGHAT and CDR2 FQNNGV. V dropped 8 bases and J dropped 3 bases, with 16 bases sitting between them. The chain uses TRBV11-2 and TRBJ1-1; D gene unclear. This clonotype originated in an adult in good health. The sequencing here drew on peripheral blood, taken on day 0 of AZD1222 vaccination. CDR3 in amino acids: CASVPTRADTEAFF. The CDR3 nucleotides are TGTGCCAGCGTCCCAACCCGGGCGGACACTGAAGCTTTCTTT.